This T cell receptor (beta chain) is drawn from a study of T cells in Graves' hyperthyroidism and ophthalmopathy. The wider study: The authors collected peripheral blood at initial diagnosis, before any treatment.

V was shortened by 7 bases and J by 2 bases, with 6 bases between the two germline ends. The CDR3 runs 11 residues. Germline-derived CDR1 and CDR2 are SGDLS and YYNGEE. Graves' hyperthyroidism showing no ophthalmopathy progression within 18 months was considered stable. RNA transcripts served as the template for amplifying TCR beta CDR3 regions. When the TCR CDR3 underwent first-round RT-PCR, the HTBI primer set was used. TCRdb re-derived calls from the multiplex PCR reads in MiXCR, one entry per CDR3 protein. The sample shows 500,000 to 650,000 distinct CDR3 sequences, around 15% of them seen only once. General study results and limits: Most thyroid-expanded clonotypes above 0.001 were also found in blood. The model foresaw ophthalmopathy a median roughly 6.6 months prior to onset.

Turning to this clonotype: Its antigen is not known.

This chain links TRBV9 with TRBJ2-5, with unresolved D. Source material: blood. This TCR derives from a woman aged 40 to 50 with Graves' hyperthyroidism. The DNA for the CDR3 is TGTGCCAGCGGGCGGCAAGAGACCCAGTACTTC. Protein product: CASGRQETQYF.